The sequence of this T cell receptor (beta chain) was determined in a study of T cells in Graves' hyperthyroidism and ophthalmopathy (dated by TCRdb to about 2019). About the full investigation: A discovery cohort of about a hundred patients, 43 with Graves' ophthalmopathy and over 55 with stable Graves' hyperthyroidism, was used to find distinguishing TCR V-J signatures. Whether ophthalmopathy could be predicted prospectively was tested in an independent validation cohort made up of about 18 hyperthyroidism patients plus 17 patients who later progressed to ophthalmopathy. The 95 to 100 discovery patients were randomly split 7:3 into training and test sets. In addition, the study compared T-cell repertoires in thyroid tissue and in blood from a handful of Graves' hyperthyroidism patients. After blood sampling, hyperthyroidism patients were treated with methimazole at a starting dose of 30 mg daily, and ophthalmopathy patients were treated with high-dose intravenous methylprednisolone. TCR Vbeta CDR3 sequencing of 135 peripheral blood samples (fewer than 45 ophthalmopathy, 70 to 85 hyperthyroidism and approximately 17 progressor patients) is reported in the paper. The investigation overall reported the following: Most expanded thyroid clonotypes (frequency above 0.001) were also detected in blood, a finding suggesting that blood repertoires may reflect thyroid immune responses. A 13 V-J signature model separated ophthalmopathy from stable hyperthyroidism, with roughly 88% sensitivity and roughly 82% specificity in cross-validation and 80%/75% in testing. No statistical method was used to fix the sample size in advance, and group allocation was not hidden from the investigators. In validation, progression to ophthalmopathy was predicted by the model with about 70% sensitivity and nearly 75% specificity, a median of approximately 6.5 months before onset.

The TCR beta CDR3 regions were amplified from the RNA transcripts. For the first round of RT-PCR on the TCR CDR3, the HTBI primer set was used together with the Qiagen OneStep RT-PCR kit. The libraries were constructed in a second round of multiplex PCR and then size-selected and purified. The libraries were sequenced on an Illumina HiSeq2000 using paired-end 100 bp reads. The study's own analysis went as follows. SOAPnuke was used to process the raw data, throwing out any read that contained adapters or uncalled bases, had a mean Phred below 15, or lacked an exact constant-primer or identifier match. COPE v1.2.5 was used to merge high-quality paired reads, and clonotypes were defined as unique nucleotide sequences. MiTCR v1.1 was used to align clonotypes to the IMGT TRBV, TRBD and TRBJ reference segments. Only V-J combinations with frequency above 0.0001, covering 98% to 99.2% of repertoires, were analysed. The TCS score was defined as the ratio of F50 (clonal expansion) to E x V (chaos), calculated using BLOSUM62-based TCRdist between CDR3 peptides within each V-J. Welch's t-statistics and random forest reduced 500 to 650 V-J features to 13, which were used in a naive Bayes classifier (R e1071). The Morisita-Horn index was used to measure how similar the thyroid and blood repertoires were. In-frame beta chains were kept once TCRdb had trimmed the public reads at Q25 with fastp and called clones with MiXCR. Records with the same CDR3 protein are collapsed into one entry carrying the most frequent genes and DNA. It is TCRdb's table, rather than the study itself, that gives the V and J calls and clone size. Across this sample there are almost 600,000 distinct CDR3 sequences, with 35% to 55% seen only once. The biggest ten clones account for around 8% of the sample.

With respect to this clonotype: The antigen this receptor binds is unknown. Base-call qualities are not available, and no considerably larger clone is one nucleotide away.

Stable Graves' hyperthyroidism was defined as the absence of progression to ophthalmopathy over 18 months of follow-up. Hyperthyroidism patients were aged 18 to 65 years and newly diagnosed, with disease duration of less than 2 months. Any patient with an uncontrolled infection, another autoimmune disease, pregnancy or lactation was excluded. Diagnoses relied on clinical symptoms, serum thyroxine and TRAb, thyroid ultrasound and orbital computed tomography. Trizol reagent was used to extract total RNA, and RNA quality was then checked on an Agilent 2100 Bioanalyzer. The sequence was obtained from a woman younger than 30 with Graves' hyperthyroidism. Sequencing was done on a sample of peripheral blood or thyroid tissue (not recorded which).

The nucleotide sequence is given as TGCAGTGCTAGGGGGCGGCACAATGAGCAGTTCTTC. Its amino acids are CSARGRHNEQFF. The chain is assembled from TRBV20-1 and TRBJ2-7; a tentative D call is TRBD1 (5 bases match). The DNA end favors TRBJ2-1, so the J call may be wrong. From a lookup of the germline V gene (reference sequence), CDR1 and CDR2 are DFQATT and SNEGSKA. The CDR3 spans 12 residues, from the cysteine through the phenylalanine. Solely the CDR3 DNA is kept, with 36 bases framed from the first base.